This TCR beta chain was sequenced in a study of Ad26.COV2.S vaccination and SARS-CoV-2 variants. The protocol was immunoSEQ multiplex PCR, while the TCRdb copy is restricted to in-frame clones and leaves out a portion. The profile shows about 480,000 clones, roughly 87% of them singletons. Treatment of the sample: approximately 18 received Ad26.COV2.S at low or high dose, single or two shots; about 5 received placebo; per-sample allocation not given. Collection of the samples took place on day 63 after the first injection of vaccine or placebo. CDR3 size: 15 residues. Germline CDR1 reads SGHNT; CDR2 reads YENEEA. Trimming removed 2 bases from V and 2 bases from J, with 11 bases in between.

The V call is TRBV11-3, the J call TRBJ2-3, with D possibly being TRBD1 or TRBD2 (6 bases each). The sequences come from peripheral blood, collected in a trial of Ad26.COV2.S vaccine versus placebo. This clonotype originated in a person aged 18-60 years who received the Ad26.COV2.S COVID-19 vaccine or a placebo. Here the CDR3 reads CASSLRGDNTDTQYF. The CDR3 region has the DNA TGTGCCAGCAGCTTAAGGGGGGATAACACAGATACGCAGTATTTT.